This T cell receptor beta chain originates from a study of T cell responses to AZD1222 COVID-19 vaccine. Findings and limits, study-wide: Two AZD1222 administrations were followed by greater Spike-specific TCR breadth and depth.

The germline V gene encodes CDR1 SNHLY and CDR2 FYNNEI. V lost 3 bases, J lost 8 bases, and 16 bases lay in between. This CDR3 contains 14 residues. The protocol was immunoSEQ multiplex PCR, while the TCRdb copy is restricted to in-frame clones and leaves out a portion. The sample lists 90,000 to 120,000 clones; 87% were seen once. Of note for this clone: Its specificity is not known.

The clonotype originates from an adult who received the AZD1222 COVID-19 vaccine. J is TRBJ1-2 and V is TRBV2; D is ambiguous. The material sequenced was peripheral blood, taken 28 days after the second AZD1222 dose. Here the CDR3 DNA reads TGTGCCAGCAGTGACAGAGGAGTATCGTCGGGCTACACCTTC. It translates to CASSDRGVSSGYTF.